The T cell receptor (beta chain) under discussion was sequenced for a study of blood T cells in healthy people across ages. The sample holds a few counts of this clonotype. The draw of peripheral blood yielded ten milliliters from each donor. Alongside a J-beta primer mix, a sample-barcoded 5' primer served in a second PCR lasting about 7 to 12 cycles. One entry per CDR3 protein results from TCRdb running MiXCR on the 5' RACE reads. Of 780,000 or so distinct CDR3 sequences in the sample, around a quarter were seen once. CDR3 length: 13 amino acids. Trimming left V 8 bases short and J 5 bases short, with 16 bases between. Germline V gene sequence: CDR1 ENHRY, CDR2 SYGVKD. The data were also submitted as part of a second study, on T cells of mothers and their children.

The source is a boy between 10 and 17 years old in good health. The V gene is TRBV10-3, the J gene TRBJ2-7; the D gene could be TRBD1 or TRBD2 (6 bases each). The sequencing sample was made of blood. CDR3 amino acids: CAISDGGGNEQYF. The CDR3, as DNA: TGTGCCATCTCCGACGGAGGGGGAAACGAGCAGTACTTC.